The clone carrying this TCR beta chain was seen ten or more times. The sample comes from a study of low-dose radiotherapy and immunotherapy resistance in tumors. In the study overall: Doses of 0.5 Gy per fraction every 2 weeks, totaling 6.5 Gy, went to Cohort 1.

V was cut by 6 bases and J by 6 bases, with 12 bases left in between. The germline V gene has CDR1 MNHEY and CDR2 SVGAGI. The CDR3 has 12 amino acids. Stated time point: after trial treatment. Treatment denoted: LDRT plus nivolumab, ipilimumab, low-dose cyclophosphamide and aspirin (RACIN trial). With TRAV- and TRBV-specific primers, first-strand cDNA was made, covering the alpha and beta chains. Using a constant-region primer together with a V-primer adapter, TCRs were subjected to around 20 PCR cycles of amplification. TCRdb redid the calling of the reads with MiXCR, one entry per CDR3 protein. The data show 95,000 to 100,000 distinct CDR3 sequences, about 20% seen once.

Sequences were derived from PBMCs, sampled after low-dose radiotherapy plus immunotherapy. The chain is built from TRBV6-5 and TRBJ2-7, with D unclear. This clonotype originated in a male donor with prostate cancer. CDR3 nucleotides: TGTGCCAGCAGCCCGGACGGCCTCGAGCAGTACTTC. Its protein product is CASSPDGLEQYF.